Presented here are 32 T cell receptor beta chains from one specimen sequenced in a study of cytomegalovirus exposure and HLA in healthy donors. Amplification used 60 Vbeta primers and 13 Jbeta primers. Assay: immunoSEQ multiplex PCR; the TCRdb copy retains only in-frame clones and omits some. Among some 160,000 clones listed, approximately 75% were seen once. The sequenced sample was PBMCs. All receptors derive from a man aged 45 to 65 in good health and CMV-seropositive.

The chain combines TRBV9 with TRBJ2-1, with a tentative D call TRBD1 (5 bases). Trimming cost V 0 bases and J 9 bases, with 10 bases left between them. This CDR3 has 13 residues. Germline V gives CDR1 SGDLS, CDR2 YYNGEE. As DNA, the CDR3 is TGTGCCAGCAGCGTAGCAGGGCCCAGTGAGCAGTTCTTC. Translation: CASSVAGPSEQFF.

CDR3 coding DNA: TGCAGCGTCAAACCGGGGGGGCAAGAGACCCAGTACTTC. This encodes CSVKPGGQETQYF. The chain combines TRBV29-1 with TRBJ2-5; TRBD2 matches at 8 bases. Germline CDR1 is SQVTM and CDR2 is ANQGSEA. This CDR3 is built from 13 residues. The ends lost 6 bases at V and 2 bases at J; junction bases unmatched: 5.

The V gene is TRBV4-1, the J gene TRBJ2-1; TRBD2 aligns across 9 bases. The germline CDR1 and CDR2 sequences are MGHRA and YSYEKL. The CDR3 consists of 16 residues. V lost 0 bases, J lost 10 bases, and 10 bases stayed unmatched. The CDR3 region is CASSQDPGLARREQFF. DNA for the CDR3: TGCGCCAGCAGCCAAGACCCGGGACTAGCCCGGAGAGAGCAGTTCTTC.

This clone was seen just once. This chain uses TRBV4-2 with TRBJ2-7; 8 positions match TRBD1. Germline V gene lookup returns CDR1 LGHNA and CDR2 YNFKEQ. The ends lost 5 bases at V and 1 base at J; junction bases unmatched: 10. The CDR3 loop spans 16 amino acids. The CDR3: CASSKENRGRSYEQYF. CDR3 nucleotides: TGTGCCAGCAGCAAGGAGAACAGGGGGAGGTCCTACGAGCAGTACTTC.

CDR3: CASSQAPVRGSTDTQYF. In DNA, the CDR3 is TGCGCCAGCAGCCAAGCGCCGGTCAGGGGGAGCACAGATACGCAGTATTTT. V usage is TRBV4-3 and J usage is TRBJ2-3, with TRBD1 matching 7 bases. CDR1 and CDR2 from the germline V gene are LGHNA and YSLEER. This CDR3 is built from 17 residues. After removal of 1 base from V and 0 bases from J, the junction contained 7 bases not matched to a gene.

This clone was recorded a few times. The V and J genes are TRBV19 and TRBJ1-2; no firm D call. Germline V CDR1 and CDR2: LNHDA, SQIVND (reference sequence). Trimming shortened V by 6 bases and J by 4 bases, and 12 bases separated the two germline ends. The CDR3 extends over 13 amino acids. As DNA, the CDR3 is TGTGCCAGTAGCGCTCTTCTCGGCTATGGCTACACCTTC. The encoded protein is CASSALLGYGYTF.

V usage is TRBV6-6 and J usage is TRBJ1-5; TRBD1 aligns across 8 bases. Losses at the gene ends were 6 bases for V and 5 bases for J; bases not matched to a gene: 9. Germline V lookup: CDR1 MNHNY, CDR2 SVGAGI (reference sequence). The CDR3 totals 15 residues. CDR3 region: CASSLADRAYQPQHF. The CDR3 DNA reads TGTGCCAGCAGCCTCGCGGACAGGGCGTATCAGCCCCAGCATTTT.

This clone occurred a few times. V gene TRBV4-3 combines with J gene TRBJ2-1, with TRBD1 matching 11 bases. CDR3 length: 21 residues. Germline values: CDR1 LGHNA, CDR2 YSLEER. Unmatched junction bases numbered 16, after V lost 3 bases and J lost 0 bases. The CDR3: CASSHDIPGQGVSSSYNEQFF. The CDR3 coding sequence is TGCGCCAGCAGCCATGACATCCCGGGACAGGGGGTTTCGAGCTCCTACAATGAGCAGTTCTTC.

Of note for this clone: This sample includes further DNA sequences coding for the same CDR3. The J gene is TRBJ1-2, the V gene TRBV6-1; D possibly corresponds to TRBD1 (5 bases). Germline CDR1 is MNHNS and CDR2 is SASEGT. Trimming removed 6 bases at V and 4 bases at J, with 9 bases between. CDR3 size: 12 residues. The CDR3 loop is CASSRGSYGYTF. CDR3 sequence (DNA): TGTGCCAGCAGCCGGGGGTCCTATGGCTACACCTTC.

V gene TRBV7-2 combines with J gene TRBJ2-7, with D tentatively TRBD2 (6 bases). The V and J ends lost 1 base and 10 bases respectively, with 14 bases between them. Germline lookup yields CDR1 SGHTA and CDR2 FQGNSA. The CDR3 contains 13 residues. CDR3: CASSLEIRGLQYF. In nucleotides, the CDR3 is TGTGCCAGCAGCTTAGAAATCCGGGGACTTCAGTACTTC.

The CDR3 bases are TGTGCCAGCAGCTTGGCCTTGGACAGGGGATTGGATACGCAGTATTTT. Translation: CASSLALDRGLDTQYF. V and J are TRBV5-5 and TRBJ2-3; 9 bases match TRBD1. The CDR3 covers 16 residues. The V and J ends lost 0 bases and 6 bases, in that order; junction bases with no gene match: 8. The germline gives CDR1 SGHKS, CDR2 YYEKEE (reference sequence).

The chain employs TRBV6-1 and TRBJ2-7; 7 nucleotides align to TRBD2. Looked up from germline, CDR1 is MNHNS and CDR2 is SASEGT. The CDR3 length is 13 residues. Trimming at V came to 2 bases and at J to 6 bases, leaving 4 bases not matched to a gene. The CDR3: CASSERGGSEQYF. As DNA, the CDR3 is TGTGCCAGCAGTGAAAGGGGCGGGAGCGAGCAGTACTTC.

The rearrangement uses TRBV19 and TRBJ2-2, with D unresolved. Trimming stripped 8 bases from V and 5 bases from J, with 12 bases between. The CDR3 contains 13 residues. Germline V lookup: CDR1 LNHDA, CDR2 SQIVND (reference sequence). CDR3 residues: CASRLMRTGELFF. The CDR3 nucleotides read TGTGCCAGTCGACTCATGCGGACCGGGGAGCTGTTTTTT.

The chain is built from TRBV5-1 and TRBJ2-5; TRBD2 aligns across 10 bases. Per the germline V gene, CDR1 is SGHRS and CDR2 is YFSETQ. The CDR3 totals 20 residues. V lost 0 bases and J lost 2; bases outside the gene matches: 16. The CDR3 DNA is TGCGCCAGCAGCTTGGTGGGGCGGACGATTACAGCGGGGGGGCAAGAGACCCAGTACTTC. It specifies CASSLVGRTITAGGQETQYF.

This clone has a handful of counts. Other DNA sequences of this sample code for an identical CDR3. The chain employs TRBV27 and TRBJ1-2, with D possibly matching TRBD1 (6 bases). Germline values: CDR1 MNHEY, CDR2 SMNVEV (reference sequence). V lost 6 bases and J 4 bases, leaving 15 bases between the germline ends. This CDR3 has 14 amino acids. CDR3 in amino acids: CASRGAGGAYGYTF. The CDR3, as DNA: TGTGCCAGCAGGGGGGCTGGGGGGGCCTATGGCTACACCTTC.

This chain joins TRBV19 and TRBJ1-2; 7 nucleotides line up with TRBD1. The CDR3 is made up of 15 amino acids. Trimming removed 4 bases from V and 6 bases from J; junction bases left unmatched: 11. CDR1 is LNHDA, CDR2 SQIVND, per germline (reference sequence). DNA of the CDR3: TGTGCCAGTAGTACTAGACAGGGAAGTAGGAATGGCTACACCTTC. Amino acid sequence: CASSTRQGSRNGYTF. The whole variable domain, filled in from reference TRBV19 and TRBJ1-2, reads DGGITQSPKYLFRKEGQNVTLSCEQNLNHDAMYWYRQDPGQGLRLIYYSQIVNDFQKGDIAEGYSVSREKKESFPLTVTSAQKNPTAFYLCASSTRQGSRNGYTFGSGTRLTVV.

CDR3: CATSREASGAADTQYF. The CDR3 DNA sequence: TGTGCCACCAGCAGAGAAGCTAGCGGGGCAGCAGATACGCAGTATTTT. The rearrangement joins TRBV15 to TRBJ2-3; 9 nucleotides match TRBD2. With V trimmed by 0 bases and J by 4 bases, 5 bases remained unmatched. Germline V CDR1 and CDR2: LNHNV, YYDKDF (reference sequence). The CDR3 extends over 16 amino acids.

Written as DNA, the CDR3 is TGTGCCAGCTCACCCCAGGGGATTACTAGCACAGATACGCAGTATTTT. Its protein product is CASSPQGITSTDTQYF. The rearrangement joins TRBV18 to TRBJ2-3; D may be TRBD1 (6 bases). V dropped 3 bases and J dropped 0 bases, with 13 bases sitting between them. Germline V lookup: CDR1 KGHSH, CDR2 LQKENI. This CDR3 comprises 16 residues.

The V and J genes are TRBV7-2 and TRBJ2-7; 7 nucleotides agree with TRBD1. J was trimmed by 6 bases and V by 5 bases; bases with no gene match: 13. The CDR3 runs 15 residues. Germline V gives CDR1 SGHTA, CDR2 FQGNSA. CDR3 amino acids: CASSALQGYSAEQYF. CDR3 sequence (DNA): TGTGCCAGCAGCGCACTACAGGGGTATTCTGCCGAGCAGTACTTC.

This clone has only a few counts. The gene calls are TRBV5-1 and TRBJ2-7, with a weak D call TRBD2 (5 bases). The CDR3 runs to 13 residues. Between the trimmed V and J ends, which lost 5 bases and 5 bases, there was a span of 14 bases. Germline V gene lookup returns CDR1 SGHRS and CDR2 YFSETQ. The CDR3 sequence is CASRVLVEDEQYF. The CDR3 DNA follows: TGCGCCAGCAGGGTATTAGTGGAGGACGAGCAGTACTTC.

The chain uses TRBV6-4 and TRBJ2-3; 13 bases agree with TRBD2. Germline-derived CDR1 and CDR2 are MRHNA and SNTAGT. The CDR3 extends over 22 amino acids. Trimming cost V 2 bases and J 0 bases; bases outside gene matches: 17. DNA for the CDR3: TGTGCCAGCAGTGACCTTATGGCATTTCCGGGACTAGCGGGACCTAGCACAGATACGCAGTATTTT. This sequence encodes CASSDLMAFPGLAGPSTDTQYF.

This clone was seen more than once but under ten times. The chain links TRBV9 to TRBJ1-1, with a possible D match to TRBD1 (5 bases). The length of the CDR3 is 14 residues. Trimming shortened V by 3 bases and J by 9 bases, and 18 bases separated the two germline ends. Per germline, CDR1 SGDLS and CDR2 YYNGEE. CDR3 region: CASSGEGRFEKAFF. CDR3 DNA: TGTGCCAGCAGCGGGGAGGGGCGGTTTGAGAAAGCTTTCTTT.

Regarding this clone: This specimen includes other DNA sequences encoding the same CDR3. The gene calls are TRBV7-9 and TRBJ2-5, with TRBD2 matching 7 bases. With 5 bases clipped from V and 2 bases from J, the junction kept 2 bases outside the gene matches. The CDR3 extends over 13 amino acids. Germline V gives CDR1 SEHNR, CDR2 FQNEAQ (reference sequence). This chain's CDR3 is CASSRGGQETQYF. In DNA, the CDR3 is TGTGCCAGCAGCCGCGGGGGACAAGAGACCCAGTACTTC.

The chain combines TRBV2 with TRBJ2-4, with TRBD1 matching 7 bases. Trimming removed 2 bases from V and 14 bases from J; junction bases left unmatched: 6. This CDR3 has 12 amino acids. Germline CDR1 reads SNHLY; CDR2 reads FYNNEI. CDR3 loop: CASSETRDREYF. The CDR3 DNA follows: TGTGCCAGCAGTGAAACACGAGACAGGGAGTACTTC.

This clone has only one observation. This chain links TRBV6-5 with TRBJ2-1, with 8 bases identical to TRBD2. Germline CDR1 MNHEY, CDR2 SVGAGI. The CDR3 has 15 amino acids. Germline trimming cut 4 bases from V and 4 bases from J; bases unmatched to any gene: 6. The CDR3, as DNA: TGTGCCAGCAGTTCAACCGGGACTAGGTACAATGAGCAGTTCTTC. Translation: CASSSTGTRYNEQFF.

V usage is TRBV5-1 and J usage is TRBJ2-1; 7 bases are a match to TRBD1. CDR3 size: 15 residues. Germline trimming cut 4 bases from V and 7 bases from J; bases unmatched to any gene: 11. From germline, CDR1 is SGHRS and CDR2 YFSETQ. The CDR3 DNA is TGCGCCAGCAGCGGTGGAACAGGGGCGTGGAATGAGCAGTTCTTC. Protein product: CASSGGTGAWNEQFF.

This chain joins TRBV9 and TRBJ2-1; 7 bases map to TRBD1. In germline, CDR1 is SGDLS, CDR2 YYNGEE. This CDR3 is built from 14 residues. Trimming took 2 bases from V and 8 from J; bases not matched to a gene: 7. The chain's CDR3 is CASSVRQGGDEQFF. Written as DNA, the CDR3 is TGTGCCAGCAGCGTCCGACAGGGTGGAGATGAGCAGTTCTTC.

This clone has a handful of counts. The chain has TRBV5-6 and TRBJ1-4; D is uncertain. CDR3 length equals 15 residues. V lost 0 bases to trimming and J lost 4 bases, with 10 bases between them. The germline V gene encodes CDR1 SGHDT and CDR2 YYEEEE. As DNA, the CDR3 is TGTGCCAGCAGCTTGGGTACAGCAAGTAATGAAAAACTGTTTTTT. It codes for CASSLGTASNEKLFF.

CDR3 protein: CASTEPGVSTGELFF. DNA for the CDR3: TGTGCCAGCACCGAACCAGGGGTGAGCACCGGGGAGCTGTTTTTT. The V gene is TRBV7-2, the J gene TRBJ2-2, with D possibly TRBD1 on 6 matching bases. Trimming pared 7 bases from V and 4 bases from J, leaving 16 bases between. CDR3 length equals 15 residues. CDR1 is SGHTA, CDR2 FQGNSA, per germline.

In nucleotides, the CDR3 is TGCGCCAGCAGCCGAGACAGGGGGAACACTGAAGCTTTCTTT. This gives the protein CASSRDRGNTEAFF. The genes are TRBV4-1 and TRBJ1-1, with 8 bases lining up with TRBD1. J lost 1 base, V lost 4 bases, and 2 bases had no gene match. CDR3 length: 14 amino acids. Germline loops: CDR1 MGHRA, CDR2 YSYEKL.

The rearrangement uses TRBV5-4 and TRBJ1-2; 10 bases are shared with TRBD1. V gave up 2 bases and J gave up 1 base; unmatched junction bases: 2. Germline assignment: CDR1 SGHNT and CDR2 YYREEE (reference sequence). The CDR3 is 15 residues long. CDR3 region: CASSFGTGDNYGYTF. The CDR3 bases are TGTGCCAGCAGCTTTGGGACAGGGGATAACTATGGCTACACCTTC.

This clone has a handful of counts. This rearrangement joins TRBV6-5 to TRBJ1-1; 7 positions match TRBD1. The CDR3 has 14 residues. V lost 6 bases to trimming and J lost 4 bases; unmatched junction nucleotides: 8. CDR1 is MNHEY and CDR2 is SVGAGI in the germline V gene. CDR3 amino acids: CASRKGQSFTEAFF. The CDR3, as DNA: TGTGCCAGCAGAAAGGGACAGTCCTTCACTGAAGCTTTCTTT.